Listed below are T cell receptor beta chains from one sample, sequenced in a study of shared clonotypes between healthy human individuals. Profiling relied on immunoSEQ multiplex PCR, and the TCRdb table lists in-frame clones only, not all of them. The sample lists some 600,000 clones; 95% to 97% were seen once. The source material was naive CD8+ T cells sorted from blood. These receptor sequences come from a woman aged 30 to 39 in good health. Each CDR3 is given with its conserved first and last residue. The D gene is left open where the match is weak. Only part of the rows carry a size: once, few, many, or a class if the clone is expanded.

J	V	D	size	DNA	CDR3
TRBJ1-2	TRBV5-6	NA	NA	TGTGCCAGCAGCTTAGTGGGGGGCTACACCTTC	CASSLVGGYTF
TRBJ1-2	TRBV28	NA	NA	TGTGCCAGCAGTTTAGTCACAGGGTCTAGCCTGGGCGGCTACACCTTC	CASSLVTGSSLGGYTF
TRBJ2-1	TRBV9	TRBD2	NA	TGTGCCAGCAGCGTATTGGGGGACTATGAAAATGAGCAGTTCTTC	CASSVLGDYENEQFF
TRBJ2-5	TRBV5-4	NA	NA	TGTGCCAGCAGCTTGGAAGTCTATGAGACCCAGTACTTC	CASSLEVYETQYF
TRBJ2-2	TRBV10-2	NA	NA	TGCGCCAGCAGTTCCGTTGGGGCGAACACCGGGGAGCTGTTTTTT	CASSSVGANTGELFF
TRBJ2-5	TRBV2	TRBD2	NA	TGTGCCAGCAGTGATTCGGGAGGGCCGGTGACCCAGTACTTC	CASSDSGGPVTQYF
TRBJ1-1	TRBV11-1	TRBD1	NA	TGTGCCAGCAGCTACTTGGGACAGGGAACTGAAGCTTTCTTT	CASSYLGQGTEAFF
TRBJ2-7	TRBV27	NA	NA	TGTGCCAGCACTAACGGGGTAGTGGGGGAGCAGTACTTC	CASTNGVVGEQYF
TRBJ2-1	TRBV6-4	TRBD2	NA	TGTGCCAGCAGTGACTCCCCTTACGGGAGGTCCGACAATGAGCAGTTCTTC	CASSDSPYGRSDNEQFF
TRBJ2-1	TRBV28	NA	NA	TGTGCCAGCAGTTTCCGACAGGACAATGAGCAGTTCTTC	CASSFRQDNEQFF
TRBJ1-1	TRBV27	NA	NA	TGTGCCAGCTACCCCGGGACCCACACTGAAGCTTTCTTT	CASYPGTHTEAFF
TRBJ2-7	TRBV11-1	NA	NA	TGTGCCAGCAGCTTATCCGGGGCCAGTGAGCAGTACTTC	CASSLSGASEQYF
TRBJ2-7	TRBV30	NA	NA	TGTGCCTGGAGTCCGGTCGGGAGCTCCTACGAGCAGTACTTC	CAWSPVGSSYEQYF
TRBJ1-6	TRBV6-1	NA	NA	TGTGCCAGCAGTGATACAGGTCGGTCACCCCTCCACTTT	CASSDTGRSPLHF
TRBJ2-5	TRBV2	TRBD2	NA	TGTGCCAGCAGTGAACGGATCGGACTAGCGGATTACCAAGAGACCCAGTACTTC	CASSERIGLADYQETQYF
TRBJ2-7	TRBV9	NA	few	TGTGCCAGCAGCGTAGGTGGGGGATCCGAGCAGTACTTC	CASSVGGGSEQYF
TRBJ2-7	TRBV5-1	TRBD1	NA	TGCGCCAGCAGCTCGGACAGGGCCTACGAGCAGTACTTC	CASSSDRAYEQYF
TRBJ1-3	TRBV7-9	NA	NA	TGTGCCACCCCCCCCGAGGAACAGAACTCTGGAAACACCATATATTTT	CATPPEEQNSGNTIYF
TRBJ2-7	TRBV19	NA	NA	TGTGCCAGTAGTATAGCACCGGTGAACGAGCAGTACTTC	CASSIAPVNEQYF
TRBJ2-7	TRBV19	NA	NA	TGTGCCAGTAGTTTAGGACAGACCTCCTACGAGCAGTACTTC	CASSLGQTSYEQYF
TRBJ2-1	TRBV4-1	NA	NA	TGCGCCAGCAGCCCGACCGGGGCCAGCCCCTACAATGAGCAGTTCTTC	CASSPTGASPYNEQFF
TRBJ1-2	TRBV28	NA	NA	TGTGCCAGCAGTACACACCGGGACGGCGAGTTAGCTAACTATGACTACACCTTC	CASSTHRDGELANYDYTF
TRBJ2-7	TRBV19	NA	NA	TGTGCCAGTAGTGGAGCCCACTCCTACGAGCAGTACTTC	CASSGAHSYEQYF
TRBJ2-2	TRBV4-1	NA	once	TGCGCCAGCAGCCCAAACGGCGGGGAGCTGTTTTTT	CASSPNGGELFF
TRBJ1-5	TRBV5-6	NA	NA	TGTGCCAGCAGCAAGCAGGGTTTTCAGCCCCAGCATTTT	CASSKQGFQPQHF
TRBJ2-7	TRBV19	TRBD1	NA	TGTGCCAGTAGCCAAGCCGGGACAGCCTACGAGCAGTACTTC	CASSQAGTAYEQYF
TRBJ1-5	TRBV19	NA	few	TGTGCCAGTAGTCCAGGACAAGCGCGCCAGCCCCAGCATTTT	CASSPGQARQPQHF
TRBJ1-1	TRBV5-6	NA	NA	TGTGCCAGCAGCTTGTGGACCACTGAAGCTTTCTTT	CASSLWTTEAFF
TRBJ2-3	TRBV15	TRBD2	NA	TGTGCCACCAGCCAATCAGTAGCGGGCGGCGAATATTTT	CATSQSVAGGEYF
TRBJ2-1	TRBV27	NA	NA	TGTGCCAGCAGTCCGGGGAGTTCCTATGAGCAGTTCTTC	CASSPGSSYEQFF
TRBJ2-3	TRBV11-2	TRBD2	NA	TGTGCCAGCAGCCTAGGACTAGCGGGCCCTACCTCTACGCAGTATTTT	CASSLGLAGPTSTQYF
TRBJ2-7	TRBV19	NA	NA	TGTGCCAGTAGTACTCGGACAGTCTCCTACGAGCAGTACTTC	CASSTRTVSYEQYF
TRBJ1-1	TRBV6-4	TRBD1	NA	TGTGCCAGCAGCCGAGGACAGGGGATTGAAGCTTTCTTT	CASSRGQGIEAFF
TRBJ2-5	TRBV10-1	NA	NA	TGCGCCAGCAGTGAGTTCCGGGACCAAGAGACCCAGTACTTC	CASSEFRDQETQYF
TRBJ2-1	TRBV27	TRBD2	NA	TGTGCCAGCTCCGGAGGGGTTAGTAGCGGGAGGTTCACCTACAATGAGCAGTTCTTC	CASSGGVSSGRFTYNEQFF